The sequence of this T cell receptor (beta chain) was determined in a study of regulatory T cells in long-lasting Graves disease. Overall study findings and caveats: Persistent cases of Graves' showed reduced TCR diversity relative to newly diagnosed patients. Thyroid tissue was not studied; only peripheral blood was. Favored gene segments in persistent disease were TRBV28, TRBJ1-2 and TRBJ2-5.

Time point meaning: newly diagnosed GD, antithyroid drugs for less than 3 months. Isolated PBMC RNA provided the starting material for the TCR library. Arm-PCR of CDR3 regions and iRepertoire HTBI primers were the basis on which TCR beta libraries were built. Each CDR3 protein is one row after TCRdb ran MiXCR on the multiplex PCR reads. Of about 450,000 distinct CDR3 sequences listed, roughly 15% are singletons. Trimming took 4 bases from V and 2 from J; bases not matched to a gene: 2. CDR1 is DFQATT and CDR2 is SNEGSKA in the germline V gene (reference sequence). This CDR3 spans 14 amino acids. Worth noting for this clonotype: The antigen remains undetermined.

These data were also reused for a study on T cells in Graves' hyperthyroidism and ophthalmopathy.

The genes are TRBV20-1 and TRBJ2-1, with 10 bases aligning to TRBD2. This TCR was sampled from a woman under 40 with Graves disease. This material consisted of peripheral blood mononuclear cells (PBMCs), taken at new diagnosis, from a patient treated with antithyroid drugs. The CDR3 reads CSAKLAGPYNEQFF. Written as DNA, the CDR3 is TGCAGTGCTAAACTAGCGGGACCCTACAATGAGCAGTTCTTC.